This TCR beta chain stems from a study of blood T cell repertoires in COVID-19. Study details: Samples of COVID-19 (acute and convalescent) were obtained from the United States, Italy and Spain.

Source study methods: Nucleated cell number was recorded as an estimate derived from reference gene primer amplification. Method: immunoSEQ multiplex PCR; TCRdb's copy keeps in-frame clones and lacks some. D and trimming come from the DNA, and the V and J calls and clone size come from that table. The table lists around 130,000 clones, around four fifths of them singletons, with around a fifth in the top ten. Germline CDR1 reads SNHLY; CDR2 reads FYNNEI. V lost 6 bases and J lost 7, with 13 bases in between. The CDR3 totals 13 residues. This clone showed up just once. The source material was peripheral blood. The clonotype comes from a man older than 75 with acute or convalescent COVID-19. The chain employs TRBV2 and TRBJ2-1; the D gene is possibly TRBD2 (5 bases). For the CDR3, the DNA is TGTGCCAGCAGGGCAGTCGGGGTTAATGAGCAGTTCTTC. Its translation is CASRAVGVNEQFF.